This TCR beta chain was identified during a study of control samples from healthy donors and cancer patients (dated by TCRdb to 2020 to 2022). Concerning this clone itself: Its antigen is still unknown. Base-call qualities are not available, and no considerably larger clone is one nucleotide away.

CDR1 and CDR2 were assigned from the germline V gene as SGHVS and FNYEAQ. V drops 5 bases and J drops 2 bases, leaving 16 bases in between. CDR3 length: 16 amino acids, cysteine to phenylalanine. CDR3 DNA is the only sequence kept; it has 48 bases, read in frame from the first base. Libraries came from the immunoSEQ multiplex PCR assay. TCRdb obtained this table from immuneACCESS and retained in-frame rearrangements with V and J assigned. These tables miss some clones; where compared with another copy, unresolved V genes account for less than half of the shortfall, and the remainder is unexplained. The sample table holds over 65,000 clones, of which 94% were seen once. The top ten clonotypes cover about 6% of the sample.

The receptor was isolated from a woman in her thirties or forties in good health. Sequences were obtained from blood. Recombination joined TRBV7-6 with TRBJ2-1, with TRBD1 perhaps the D gene, on 5 matching bases. The DNA reads TGTGCCAGCAGCAAAACAGGCGACAATACCTACAATGAGCAGTTCTTC. The resulting protein is CASSKTGDNTYNEQFF.